The rows below give T cell receptor beta chains drawn from one sample of a study of T cells in Graves' hyperthyroidism and ophthalmopathy. MiXCR, applied by TCRdb to the multiplex PCR reads, yields one record per CDR3 protein. Of around 600,000 distinct CDR3 sequences in the sample, roughly 15% were seen once. Sequences were obtained from blood. The source is a woman between 45 and 65 years old with Graves' ophthalmopathy. CDR3s include the opening cysteine and the closing phenylalanine or tryptophan. A D gene is named only where the DNA matches it firmly. A clone size is listed for some rows: how often the clone was seen (once, few, many), or a class if it is expanded.

d_gene	j_gene	abundance	v_gene	CDR3aa	CDR3nt
TRBD2	TRBJ2-2	many	TRBV5-1	CASSISGIGAGELFF	TGCGCCAGCAGCATCAGCGGGATAGGCGCCGGGGAGCTGTTTTTT
NA	TRBJ2-2	NA	TRBV25-1	CATEGGGLRGELFF	TGTGCCACCGAGGGTGGGGGTCTTCGTGGGGAGCTGTTTTTT
NA	TRBJ1-5	NA	TRBV6-2/TRBV6-3	CASSFSETANQPQHF	TGTGCCAGCAGTTTTTCCGAGACAGCCAATCAGCCCCAGCATTTT
NA	TRBJ1-1	NA	TRBV7-9	CASSLVGGDPEAFF	TGTGCCAGCAGCTTAGTTGGGGGCGATCCTGAAGCTTTCTTT
NA	TRBJ1-5	few	TRBV27	CASSRQQYSNQPQHF	TGTGCCAGCAGTCGCCAGCAATATAGCAATCAGCCCCAGCATTTT
NA	TRBJ1-5	many	TRBV12-3/TRBV12-4	CASSEQGTSNQPQHF	TGTGCCAGCAGTGAACAGGGTACCAGCAATCAGCCCCAGCATTTT
TRBD1	TRBJ1-2	many	TRBV27	CASSTGTGRGYTF	TGTGCCAGCAGTACCGGGACAGGGCGCGGCTACACCTTC
NA	TRBJ1-6	NA	TRBV6-2/TRBV6-3	CASSGQQELPLHF	TGTGCCAGCTCAGGCCAGCAGGAATTACCCCTCCACTTT
NA	TRBJ1-2	NA	TRBV5-1	CAISLGGADGYTF	TGCGCCATCAGCTTGGGGGGCGCGGATGGCTACACCTTC
TRBD1	TRBJ1-1	many	TRBV5-1	CASSLTSGGWAEAFF	TGCGCCAGCAGCTTGACGTCAGGGGGCTGGGCTGAAGCTTTCTTT
NA	TRBJ2-3	few	TRBV7-8	CASSVTPGPFTDTQYF	TGTGCCAGCAGCGTAACTCCGGGACCCTTCACAGATACGCAGTATTTT
NA	TRBJ2-7	many	TRBV4-2	CASSQVRVGEQYF	TGTGCCAGCAGCCAAGTCAGGGTTGGCGAGCAGTACTTC
TRBD1	TRBJ1-5	few	TRBV13	CASSFGGTGDQPQHF	TGTGCCAGCAGCTTCGGGGGGACAGGGGATCAGCCCCAGCATTTT
NA	TRBJ1-5	many	TRBV27	CASSFSPGPTKNQPQHF	TGTGCCAGCAGTTTTAGCCCGGGACCTACCAAAAATCAGCCCCAGCATTTT
NA	TRBJ2-2	NA	TRBV6-1	CASSDSGNTGELFF	TGTGCCAGCAGTGATAGCGGGAACACCGGGGAGCTGTTTTTT
NA	TRBJ1-4	NA	TRBV7-2	CASSLGGANGEKLFF	TGTGCCAGCAGCTTAGGGGGCGCGAATGGGGAAAAACTGTTTTTT